This TCR beta chain was captured in a study of blood T cells in healthy people across ages. As for the study in general: About one barcoded beta molecule per two T cells was the capture yield of template switching.

The CDR3 is 13 amino acids. Germline V gene lookup returns CDR1 SQVTM and CDR2 ANQGSEA. The V and J ends lost 4 bases and 2 bases respectively, with 9 bases between them. The authors ran a second PCR of 7 to 11 cycles using a sample-barcoded 5' primer and a J-beta primer mix. TCRdb re-called the 5' RACE reads with MiXCR, one entry per CDR3 protein. The profile covers 850,000 to 1,300,000 distinct CDR3 sequences, with more than 40% appearing a single time and approximately 19% taken by the ten largest. Notes on the study in general: Leaving the PBMCs unsorted stopped any conclusive comparison of naive versus antigen-experienced cells. No one knew whether donors had CMV, which possibly confounded expanded clonotype changes. There were more naive CD4+ cells and higher diversity in long-lived donors than in aged donors.

Turning to this clonotype: Its antigen is still unknown.

The V and J genes are TRBV29-1 and TRBJ2-1; D not resolved. Sequencing input: blood. The sequence was obtained from a woman between 55 and 75 years old in good health. The CDR3 here is CSVGIDTYNEQFF. The CDR3 DNA follows: TGCAGCGTTGGGATTGATACCTACAATGAGCAGTTCTTC.